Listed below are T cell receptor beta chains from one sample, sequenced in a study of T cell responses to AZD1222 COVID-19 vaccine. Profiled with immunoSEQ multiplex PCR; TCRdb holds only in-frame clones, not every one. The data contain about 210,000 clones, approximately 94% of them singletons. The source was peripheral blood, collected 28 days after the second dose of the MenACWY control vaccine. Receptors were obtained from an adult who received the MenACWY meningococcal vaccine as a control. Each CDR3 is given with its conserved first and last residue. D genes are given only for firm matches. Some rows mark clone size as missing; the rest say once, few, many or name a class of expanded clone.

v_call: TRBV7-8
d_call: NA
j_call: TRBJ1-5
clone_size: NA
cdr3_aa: CASSSTGTQNQPQHF
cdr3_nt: TGTGCCAGCAGCTCTACGGGGACACAGAATCAGCCCCAGCATTTT

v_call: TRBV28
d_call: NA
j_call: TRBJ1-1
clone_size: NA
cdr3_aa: CASSSRREAFF
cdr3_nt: TGTGCCAGCAGTTCAAGGCGTGAAGCTTTCTTT

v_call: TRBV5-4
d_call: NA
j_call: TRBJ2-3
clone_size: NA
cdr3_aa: CASSPGPVGDTQYF
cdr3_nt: TGTGCCAGCAGCCCTGGCCCGGTGGGGGATACGCAGTATTTT

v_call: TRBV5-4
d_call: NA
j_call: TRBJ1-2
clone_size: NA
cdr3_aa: CASSPTGFSANYGYTF
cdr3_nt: TGTGCCAGCAGCCCTACGGGATTTTCAGCTAACTATGGCTACACCTTC

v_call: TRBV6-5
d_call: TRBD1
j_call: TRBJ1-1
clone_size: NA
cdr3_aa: CASKLTGQGNTEAFF
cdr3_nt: TGTGCCAGTAAACTGACGGGACAGGGGAACACTGAAGCTTTCTTT

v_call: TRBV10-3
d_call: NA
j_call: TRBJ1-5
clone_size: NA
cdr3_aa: CAISGQANQPQHF
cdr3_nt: TGTGCCATCAGTGGACAGGCCAATCAGCCCCAGCATTTT

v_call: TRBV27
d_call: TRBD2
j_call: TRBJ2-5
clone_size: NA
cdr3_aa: CASSITAGETQYF
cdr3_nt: TGTGCCAGCAGCATAACAGCGGGGGAGACCCAGTACTTC

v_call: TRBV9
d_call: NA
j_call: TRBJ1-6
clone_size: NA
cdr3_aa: CASSVDMAYNSPLHF
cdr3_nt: TGTGCCAGCAGCGTAGATATGGCCTATAATTCACCCCTCCACTTT

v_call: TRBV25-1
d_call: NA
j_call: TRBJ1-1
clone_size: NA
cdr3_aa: CASSQNTEAFF
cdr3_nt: TGTGCCAGCAGCCAGAACACTGAAGCTTTCTTT

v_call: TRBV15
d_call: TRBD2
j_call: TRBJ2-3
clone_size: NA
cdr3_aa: CATSLGLAGTDTQYF
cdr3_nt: TGTGCCACCAGCTTGGGACTAGCCGGCACAGATACGCAGTATTTT

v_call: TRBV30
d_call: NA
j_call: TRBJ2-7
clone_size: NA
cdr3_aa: CAWSAQRVSYEQYF
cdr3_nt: TGTGCCTGGAGTGCCCAGCGGGTCTCCTACGAGCAGTACTTC

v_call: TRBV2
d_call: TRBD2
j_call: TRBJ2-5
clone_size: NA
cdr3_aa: CASSAPGLHFLGTQETQYF
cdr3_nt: TGTGCCAGCAGTGCGCCGGGACTACACTTTCTGGGGACCCAAGAGACCCAGTACTTC

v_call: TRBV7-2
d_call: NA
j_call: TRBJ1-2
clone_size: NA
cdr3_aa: CASSLKLTANYGYTF
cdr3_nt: TGTGCCAGCAGCTTAAAATTGACAGCTAACTATGGCTACACCTTC

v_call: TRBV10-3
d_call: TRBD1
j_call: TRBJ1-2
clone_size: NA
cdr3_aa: CATGQGGDYGYTF
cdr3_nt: TGTGCCACAGGACAGGGCGGCGACTATGGCTACACCTTC

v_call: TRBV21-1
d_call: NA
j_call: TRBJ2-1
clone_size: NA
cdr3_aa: CASSKGTGDSSYNEQFF
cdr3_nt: TGTGCCAGCAGCAAAGGTACGGGAGACAGCTCCTACAATGAGCAGTTCTTC

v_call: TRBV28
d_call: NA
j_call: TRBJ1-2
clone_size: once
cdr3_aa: CASTSPFPGYALNYGYTF
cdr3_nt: TGTGCCAGCACCTCTCCCTTCCCAGGGTACGCTCTGAACTATGGCTACACCTTC

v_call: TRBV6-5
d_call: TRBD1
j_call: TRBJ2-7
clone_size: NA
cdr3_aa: CASSPRQGAAYEQYF
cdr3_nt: TGTGCCAGCAGTCCCCGACAGGGGGCGGCCTACGAGCAGTACTTC

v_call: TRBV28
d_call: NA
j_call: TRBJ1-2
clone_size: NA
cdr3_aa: CASSYAWGDGYTF
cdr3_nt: TGTGCCAGCAGTTACGCTTGGGGGGATGGCTACACCTTC

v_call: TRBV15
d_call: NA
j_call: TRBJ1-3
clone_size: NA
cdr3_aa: CATSRGIGYAGNTIYF
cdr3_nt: TGTGCCACCAGCAGAGGTATCGGATACGCTGGAAACACCATATATTTT

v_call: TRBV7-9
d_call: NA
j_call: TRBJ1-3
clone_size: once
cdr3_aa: CASSLFGESGNTIYF
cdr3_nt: TGTGCCAGCAGCTTATTCGGGGAATCTGGAAACACCATATATTTT

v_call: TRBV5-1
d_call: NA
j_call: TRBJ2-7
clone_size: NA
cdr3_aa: CASYIAPQREQYF
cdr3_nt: TGCGCCAGCTACATTGCACCCCAACGCGAGCAGTACTTC

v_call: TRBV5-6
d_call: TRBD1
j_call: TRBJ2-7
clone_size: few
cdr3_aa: CASTFLGTGLYEQYF
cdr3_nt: TGTGCCAGCACCTTTCTGGGGACAGGGCTTTACGAGCAGTACTTC

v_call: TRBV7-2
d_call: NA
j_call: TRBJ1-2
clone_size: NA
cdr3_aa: CASSEEGYGYTF
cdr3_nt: TGTGCCAGCAGCGAGGAGGGGTATGGCTACACCTTC

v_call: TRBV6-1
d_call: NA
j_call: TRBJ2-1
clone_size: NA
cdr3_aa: CASSERMRKSSYNEQFF
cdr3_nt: TGTGCCAGCAGTGAACGTATGCGGAAGAGCTCCTACAATGAGCAGTTCTTC

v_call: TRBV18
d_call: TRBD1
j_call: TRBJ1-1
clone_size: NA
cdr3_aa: CASSDREGDIEAFF
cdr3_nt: TGTGCCAGCTCAGACAGGGAAGGGGACATAGAAGCTTTCTTT

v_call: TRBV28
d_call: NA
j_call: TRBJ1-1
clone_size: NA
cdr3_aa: CASSPAAEGNTEAFF
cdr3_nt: TGTGCCAGCAGTCCCGCCGCGGAGGGAAACACTGAAGCTTTCTTT

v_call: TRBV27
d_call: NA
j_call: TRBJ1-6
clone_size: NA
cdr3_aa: CASSLYSDGSNSPLHF
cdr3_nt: TGTGCCAGCAGTTTATATTCCGACGGAAGTAATTCACCCCTCCACTTT

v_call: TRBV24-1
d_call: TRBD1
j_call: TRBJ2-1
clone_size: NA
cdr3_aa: CATSDYLGQGFNEQFF
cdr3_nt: TGTGCCACCAGTGATTACCTTGGACAGGGTTTCAATGAGCAGTTCTTC

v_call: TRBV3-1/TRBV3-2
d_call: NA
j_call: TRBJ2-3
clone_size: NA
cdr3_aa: CASSQGGLVGTDTQYF
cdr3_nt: TGTGCCAGCAGCCAAGGCGGCTTAGTGGGCACAGATACGCAGTATTTT

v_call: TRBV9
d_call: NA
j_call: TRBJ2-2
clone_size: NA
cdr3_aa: CASSVGPDNTGELFF
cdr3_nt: TGTGCCAGCAGCGTAGGTCCTGACAACACCGGGGAGCTGTTTTTT

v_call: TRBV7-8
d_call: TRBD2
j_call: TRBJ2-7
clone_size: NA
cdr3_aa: CASSLEETSGRYEQYF
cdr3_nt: TGTGCCAGCAGCTTAGAGGAGACTAGCGGGAGGTACGAGCAGTACTTC

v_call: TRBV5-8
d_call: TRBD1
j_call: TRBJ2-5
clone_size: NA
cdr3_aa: CASSSDREETQYF
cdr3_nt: TGTGCCAGCAGCTCGGACAGGGAAGAGACCCAGTACTTC

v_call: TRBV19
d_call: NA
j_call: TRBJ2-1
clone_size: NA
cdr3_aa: CASSSGLVSYNEQFF
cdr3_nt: TGTGCCAGTAGTAGTGGTCTAGTTTCCTACAATGAGCAGTTCTTC

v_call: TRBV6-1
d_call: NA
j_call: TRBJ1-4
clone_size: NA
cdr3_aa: CASSEPGRVWGEKLFF
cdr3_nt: TGTGCCAGCAGTGAACCGGGACGGGTTTGGGGTGAAAAACTGTTTTTT

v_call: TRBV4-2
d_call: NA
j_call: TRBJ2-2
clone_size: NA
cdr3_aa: CASSQSPPQIGGRKTGELFF
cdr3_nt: TGTGCCAGCAGCCAATCGCCCCCACAAATTGGGGGGCGAAAAACCGGGGAGCTGTTTTTT

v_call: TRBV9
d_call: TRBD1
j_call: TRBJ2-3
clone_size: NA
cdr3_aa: CASSTQGATDTQYF
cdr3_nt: TGTGCCAGCAGCACACAGGGGGCAACAGATACGCAGTATTTT

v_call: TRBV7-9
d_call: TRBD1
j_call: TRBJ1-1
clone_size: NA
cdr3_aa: CASSLGGQAEAFF
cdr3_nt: TGTGCCAGCAGCTTAGGGGGACAGGCTGAAGCTTTCTTT

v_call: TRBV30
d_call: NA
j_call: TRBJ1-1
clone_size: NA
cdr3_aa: CAWGNTPGAFF
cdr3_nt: TGTGCCTGGGGGAACACTCCGGGGGCTTTCTTT

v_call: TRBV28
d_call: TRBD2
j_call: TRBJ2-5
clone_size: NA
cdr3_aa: CASSWGRGLAGILQETQYF
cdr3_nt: TGTGCCAGCAGCTGGGGTCGCGGACTAGCGGGCATCCTACAAGAGACCCAGTACTTC

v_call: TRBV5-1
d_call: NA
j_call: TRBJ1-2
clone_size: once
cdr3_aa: CASSPGGSSGYTF
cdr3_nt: TGCGCCAGCAGCCCCGGGGGGTCCTCGGGCTACACCTTC

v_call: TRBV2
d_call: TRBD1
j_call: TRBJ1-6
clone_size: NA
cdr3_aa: CASSGTGDSPLHF
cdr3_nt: TGTGCCAGCAGTGGGACAGGGGATTCACCCCTCCACTTT

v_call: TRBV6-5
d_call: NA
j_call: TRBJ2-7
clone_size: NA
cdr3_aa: CASSYGDGTYEQYF
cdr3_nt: TGTGCCAGCAGTTATGGGGACGGGACATACGAGCAGTACTTC

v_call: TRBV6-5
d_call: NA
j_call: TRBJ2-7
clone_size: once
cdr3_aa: CASSYSQTGGYEQYF
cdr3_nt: TGTGCCAGCAGTTACTCGCAGACAGGCGGCTACGAGCAGTACTTC

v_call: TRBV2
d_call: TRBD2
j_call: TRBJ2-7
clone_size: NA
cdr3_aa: CASSLKRAGGYEQYF
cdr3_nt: TGTGCCAGCAGTCTCAAACGTGCGGGAGGGTACGAGCAGTACTTC

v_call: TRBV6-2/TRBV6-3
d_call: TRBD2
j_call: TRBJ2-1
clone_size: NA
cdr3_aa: CASSYSFLASGASSSYNEQFF
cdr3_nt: TGTGCCAGCAGTTACTCGTTCTTGGCTAGCGGGGCCTCGAGCTCCTACAATGAGCAGTTCTTC

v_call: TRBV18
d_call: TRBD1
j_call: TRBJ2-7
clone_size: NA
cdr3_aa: CASSPGQVGYEQYF
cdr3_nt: TGTGCCAGCTCGCCGGGACAGGTTGGCTACGAGCAGTACTTC

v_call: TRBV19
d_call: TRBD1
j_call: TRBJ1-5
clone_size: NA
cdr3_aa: CASSIPLAGGGEPQHF
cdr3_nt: TGTGCCAGTAGTATTCCCCTGGCAGGGGGAGGTGAGCCCCAGCATTTT

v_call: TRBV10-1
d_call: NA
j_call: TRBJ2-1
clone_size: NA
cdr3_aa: CASRGIRILSHEQFF
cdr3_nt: TGCGCCAGCAGGGGAATCCGAATATTATCCCATGAGCAGTTCTTC

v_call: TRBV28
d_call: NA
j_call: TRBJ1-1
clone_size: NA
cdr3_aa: CASSFLDRNTEAFF
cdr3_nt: TGTGCCAGCAGTTTCCTCGACAGGAACACTGAAGCTTTCTTT

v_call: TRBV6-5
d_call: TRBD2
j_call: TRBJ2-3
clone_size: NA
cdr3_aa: CASSLAGNTDTQYF
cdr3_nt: TGTGCCAGCAGCCTAGCGGGAAACACAGATACGCAGTATTTT

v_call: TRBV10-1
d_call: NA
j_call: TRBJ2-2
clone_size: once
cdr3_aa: CASSSFPGELFF
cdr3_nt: TGCGCCAGCAGCTCCTTCCCCGGGGAGCTGTTTTTT

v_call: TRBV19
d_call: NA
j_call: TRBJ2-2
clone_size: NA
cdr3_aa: CASSIGHRDGELFF
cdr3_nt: TGTGCCAGTAGTATTGGGCACAGGGATGGGGAGCTGTTTTTT